The 26 T cell receptor beta chains listed next were all sequenced from one sample in a study of cytomegalovirus exposure and HLA in healthy donors. PCR involved 60 Vbeta and 13 Jbeta primers. Assay: immunoSEQ multiplex PCR; the TCRdb copy retains only in-frame clones and omits some. The data contain around 150,000 clones, approximately 61% of them singletons. The sequenced material came from PBMCs. The receptors were sampled from a human donor in good health.

V and J are TRBV27 and TRBJ2-5, with 7 positions matching TRBD1. The CDR3 has 15 amino acids. With V trimmed by 4 bases and J by 0 bases, 5 bases remained unmatched. The germline V gene has CDR1 MNHEY and CDR2 SMNVEV (reference sequence). CDR3 DNA: TGTGCCAGCAGTTCAGGGACAGTCAACCAAGAGACCCAGTACTTC. This encodes CASSSGTVNQETQYF.

This chain uses TRBV7-9 with TRBJ2-6; D gene ambiguous. This CDR3 spans 14 amino acids. Germline values: CDR1 SEHNR, CDR2 FQNEAQ (reference sequence). V was trimmed by 4 bases and J by 0 bases, leaving 4 bases between them. The CDR3 sequence is CASSSVSGANVLTF. The CDR3 DNA is TGTGCCAGCAGCTCGGTCTCTGGGGCCAACGTCCTGACTTTC.

This chain joins TRBV2 and TRBJ2-2, with 11 bases fitting TRBD2. The CDR3 length is 17 residues. From germline, CDR1 is SNHLY and CDR2 FYNNEI. The V and J ends lost 2 bases and 6 bases, in that order; junction bases with no gene match: 8. The CDR3 spells CASSEYSGRAYSGELFF. Written as DNA, the CDR3 is TGTGCCAGCAGTGAATATAGCGGGAGGGCGTACTCCGGGGAGCTGTTTTTT.

This clone has a single count. The gene calls are TRBV10-3 and TRBJ1-2, with 7 bases lining up with TRBD1. This CDR3 has 17 amino acids. Losses at the gene ends were 0 bases for V and 2 bases for J; bases not matched to a gene: 9. From germline, CDR1 is ENHRY and CDR2 SYGVKD. This chain's CDR3 is CAISESTSKGQNYGYTF. The CDR3 DNA follows: TGTGCCATCAGTGAGTCGACCTCGAAGGGACAGAACTATGGCTACACCTTC.

V is TRBV27 and J is TRBJ1-1; D is ambiguous. V was pared by 0 bases and J by 0 bases, with 2 bases between. CDR3 length: 13 residues. Germline V CDR1 and CDR2: MNHEY, SMNVEV (reference sequence). CDR3 DNA sequence: TGTGCCAGCAGTTTATCCTTGAACACTGAAGCTTTCTTT. Encoded protein: CASSLSLNTEAFF.

This chain joins TRBV6-6 and TRBJ1-1, with D tentatively TRBD1 (5 bases). The CDR3 consists of 12 residues. V lost 2 bases and J lost 8, with 9 bases in between. Germline CDR1 MNHNY, CDR2 SVGAGI (reference sequence). CDR3 sequence reads: CASSYGALEAFF. CDR3 sequence (DNA): TGTGCCAGCAGTTACGGGGCACTCGAAGCTTTCTTT.

The chain couples TRBV7-9 to TRBJ2-7; 8 bases agree with TRBD1. Looked up from germline, CDR1 is SEHNR and CDR2 is FQNEAQ (reference sequence). Losses at the gene ends were 0 bases for V and 3 bases for J; bases not matched to a gene: 7. This CDR3 has 16 amino acids. CDR3 loop: CASSLALRDRNYEQYF. The CDR3 DNA reads as TGTGCCAGCAGCTTAGCCCTCCGGGACAGGAACTACGAGCAGTACTTC. Using reference TRBV7-9 and TRBJ2-7 for the parts outside the CDR3, the full variable domain is DTGVSQNPRHKITKRGQNVTFRCDPISEHNRLYWYRQTLGQGPEFLTYFQNEAQLEKSRLLSDRFSAERPKGSFSTLEIQRTEQGDSAMYLCASSLALRDRNYEQYFGPGTRLTVT.

This clone was counted a single time. V is TRBV9 and J is TRBJ2-7; 7 bases line up with TRBD2. Losses at the gene ends were 4 bases for V and 7 bases for J; bases not matched to a gene: 14. The CDR3 length is 15 residues. Germline V gene sequence: CDR1 SGDLS, CDR2 YYNGEE. The CDR3 region is CASSPGGSGPGEQYF. CDR3 sequence (DNA): TGTGCCAGCAGCCCGGGGGGTAGCGGGCCTGGGGAGCAGTACTTC. Together with reference TRBV9 and TRBJ2-7, the CDR3 gives the full variable domain: DSGVTQTPKHLITATGQRVTLRCSPRSGDLSVYWYQQSLDQGLQFLIQYYNGEERAKGNILERFSAQQFPDLHSELNLSSLELGDSALYFCASSPGGSGPGEQYFGPGTRLTVT.

In this sample, this clone turned up once. V gene TRBV7-9 combines with J gene TRBJ1-1, with unresolved D. V lost 4 bases and J 4 bases, leaving 13 bases between the germline ends. This CDR3 is 14 amino acids long. From germline, CDR1 is SEHNR and CDR2 FQNEAQ (reference sequence). This chain's CDR3 is CASSWASDGTEAFF. The CDR3 nucleotides are TGTGCCAGCAGCTGGGCATCCGACGGCACTGAAGCTTTCTTT. The full variable domain, its missing parts supplied by reference TRBV7-9 and TRBJ1-1, is DTGVSQNPRHKITKRGQNVTFRCDPISEHNRLYWYRQTLGQGPEFLTYFQNEAQLEKSRLLSDRFSAERPKGSFSTLEIQRTEQGDSAMYLCASSWASDGTEAFFGQGTRLTVV.

J is TRBJ1-5 and V is TRBV27, with a tentative D call TRBD1 (5 bases). Trimming stripped 3 bases from V and 0 bases from J, with 15 bases between. The CDR3 loop spans 17 amino acids. Germline V gene sequence: CDR1 MNHEY, CDR2 SMNVEV (reference sequence). CDR3 in amino acids: CASSFLGGLYSNQPQHF. Written as DNA, the CDR3 is TGTGCCAGCAGTTTCTTGGGGGGACTTTATAGCAATCAGCCCCAGCATTTT.

The V gene is TRBV4-3, the J gene TRBJ2-2, with D maybe TRBD2 (6 bases). The germline V gene encodes CDR1 LGHNA and CDR2 YSLEER. Trimming stripped 4 bases from V and 5 bases from J, with 14 bases between. The CDR3 runs to 15 residues. CDR3 in amino acids: CASSRGPGGTGELFF. The CDR3 nucleotides read TGCGCCAGCAGCCGAGGACCAGGAGGGACCGGGGAGCTGTTTTTT.

As regards this clone: One end of the junction is discordant with germline, which a read error may explain. This rearrangement joins TRBV11-3 to TRBJ2-5; D perhaps matches TRBD2 (5 bases). Germline V gene data show CDR1 as SGHNT and CDR2 as YENEEA. The CDR3 loop spans 14 amino acids. The CDR3 DNA follows: TGTGCCACCAGCTTAGAGGACTACCAAGAGACCCAGTACTTC. This codes for CATSLEDYQETQYF.

CDR3: CASSRTGVTYEQYF. The CDR3 coding sequence is TGTGCCAGCAGCCGGACAGGGGTAACCTACGAGCAGTACTTC. This chain links TRBV11-3 with TRBJ2-7, with TRBD1 identical over 9 bases. Germline CDR1 and CDR2: SGHNT and YENEEA. This CDR3 contains 14 residues. J gave up 2 bases and V 5 bases, and 4 bases lay outside the gene matches.

This sequence joins TRBV11-1 and TRBJ2-1; 9 positions agree with TRBD2. This CDR3 has 16 residues. V was pared by 4 bases and J by 3 bases, with 7 bases of the junction left unmatched. The germline V gene has CDR1 SGHAT and CDR2 FQDESV (reference sequence). CDR3 in DNA: TGTGCCAGCAGCTCCCTTTTAGCGGGAGTCTACAATGAGCAGTTCTTC. Protein: CASSSLLAGVYNEQFF.

V usage is TRBV5-4 and J usage is TRBJ2-2; 7 nucleotides line up with TRBD1. The CDR3 consists of 15 residues. V lost 5 bases, J lost 4 bases, and 8 bases stayed unmatched. Germline V gives CDR1 SGHNT, CDR2 YYREEE (reference sequence). The CDR3 bases are TGTGCCAGCAGACGACAGGGAACGAGCACCGGGGAGCTGTTTTTT. Protein sequence: CASRRQGTSTGELFF.

As DNA, the CDR3 is TGTGCCAGCAGCGACGGGACTAGCGCGAGCTCCTACAATGAGCAGTTCTTC. It encodes CASSDGTSASSYNEQFF. V and J are TRBV9 and TRBJ2-1, with 10 positions matching TRBD2. CDR1 and CDR2 from the germline V gene are SGDLS and YYNGEE. The CDR3 contains 17 residues. J gave up 0 bases and V 3 bases, and 6 bases lay outside the gene matches.

CDR3 residues: CASSFAGAVDEQYF. The CDR3 DNA sequence: TGTGCCAGCAGCTTTGCAGGGGCTGTGGACGAGCAGTACTTC. This sequence joins TRBV11-2 and TRBJ2-7; maybe TRBD1 (6 bases). The CDR3 spans 14 residues. CDR1 and CDR2 from the germline V gene are SGHAT and FQNNGV. The V end lost 3 bases, the J end lost 5 bases, and 14 bases lay between the germline ends.

The genes are TRBV5-5 and TRBJ2-2; TRBD1 matches 8 bases. The V gene end was trimmed by 4 bases and the J gene end by 6 bases; junction bases not matched to a gene: 11. The CDR3 loop spans 16 amino acids. Germline V lookup: CDR1 SGHKS, CDR2 YYEKEE (reference sequence). The CDR3 bases are TGTGCCAGCAGCCCACCGGACAGGGTGACGGCCGGGGAGCTGTTTTTT. Its protein product is CASSPPDRVTAGELFF.

Remarks on this clone: One end of the junction does not line up with germline, which may come from a read error. V and J are TRBV11-2 and TRBJ2-3; D possibly corresponds to TRBD2 (5 bases). CDR3 length: 12 residues. Germline CDR1 reads SGHAT; CDR2 reads FQNNGV. The CDR3 loop reads CASSPSIDTQYF. The CDR3 nucleotides read TGTGCCAGCAGTCCTAGCATAGATACGCAGTATTTT.

The sample holds a few counts of this clone. The rearrangement uses TRBV19 and TRBJ1-5; 8 bases match TRBD1. Germline assignment: CDR1 LNHDA and CDR2 SQIVND (reference sequence). This CDR3 is 15 amino acids long. J was trimmed by 6 bases and V by 4 bases; bases with no gene match: 8. The CDR3 is CASSTLGQGGQPQHF. The CDR3, as DNA: TGTGCCAGTAGTACCCTTGGACAGGGAGGTCAGCCCCAGCATTTT.

In its sample, this clone was seen a few times. The chain couples TRBV5-4 to TRBJ2-7, with D possibly matching TRBD2 (5 bases). With 4 bases removed from V and 5 bases from J, the gap between germline ends came to 19 bases. This CDR3 contains 15 residues. Germline V gene lookup returns CDR1 SGHNT and CDR2 YYREEE (reference sequence). The CDR3 region has the DNA TGTGCCAGCAGCCCCAGTCTGGGAGAGAGAAACGAGCAGTACTTC. Its protein product is CASSPSLGERNEQYF.

This clone has only a few counts. The chain carries TRBV7-9 and TRBJ1-1; TRBD1 agrees at 7 bases. Per the germline V gene, CDR1 is SEHNR and CDR2 is FQNEAQ (reference sequence). The junction had 8 bases not matched to a gene; V was cut back by 5 bases and J by 2 bases. The CDR3 sequence is 15 residues long. CDR3 sequence: CASSPGTAINTEAFF. The CDR3 nucleotides are TGTGCCAGCAGCCCTGGGACAGCTATTAACACTGAAGCTTTCTTT. Full variable domain (remainder filled in from reference TRBV7-9 and TRBJ1-1): DTGVSQNPRHKITKRGQNVTFRCDPISEHNRLYWYRQTLGQGPEFLTYFQNEAQLEKSRLLSDRFSAERPKGSFSTLEIQRTEQGDSAMYLCASSPGTAINTEAFFGQGTRLTVV.

A few counts support this clone. The V gene is TRBV2, the J gene TRBJ2-1; TRBD2 aligns across 10 bases. CDR1 and CDR2 (germline): SNHLY, FYNNEI. This CDR3 region has 14 residues. Germline trimming cut 4 bases from V and 8 bases from J; bases unmatched to any gene: 5. CDR3 coding DNA: TGTGCCAGCAGTGCGGCTAGCGGGAGACATGAGCAGTTCTTC. It specifies CASSAASGRHEQFF. Looking up the rest from reference TRBV2 and TRBJ2-1 gives the full variable domain: EPEVTQTPSHQVTQMGQEVILRCVPISNHLYFYWYRQILGQKVEFLVSFYNNEISEKSEIFDDQFSVERPDGSNFTLKIRSTKLEDSAMYFCASSAASGRHEQFFGPGTRLTVL.

The J gene is TRBJ2-2, the V gene TRBV6-1, with 9 bases fitting TRBD2. The CDR3 sequence is 14 residues long. Looked up from germline, CDR1 is MNHNS and CDR2 is SASEGT. V shed 10 bases, J shed 3 bases, and the junction held 6 bases outside the gene matches. As DNA, the CDR3 is TGTGCCACCGGACTAGCGCCTTACACCGGGGAGCTGTTTTTT. Its protein product is CATGLAPYTGELFF.

V gene TRBV14 combines with J gene TRBJ1-1; D gene uncertain. With 4 bases removed from V and 5 bases from J, the gap between germline ends came to 14 bases. The CDR3 length is 14 residues. The V gene's germline CDR1 is SGHDN and CDR2 FVKESK. CDR3 residues: CASSLGRARTEAFF. Here the CDR3 DNA reads TGTGCCAGCAGCCTAGGGAGGGCGCGGACTGAAGCTTTCTTT.

J is TRBJ2-2 and V is TRBV11-2, with TRBD2 matching 9 bases. V shed 0 bases, J shed 5 bases, and the junction held 7 bases outside the gene matches. The CDR3 spans 17 residues. The germline gives CDR1 SGHAT, CDR2 FQNNGV. The CDR3 DNA follows: TGTGCCAGCAGCTTAGATTTCGCGGGAGGGAAGACCGGGGAGCTGTTTTTT. This codes for CASSLDFAGGKTGELFF.